This TCR beta chain was profiled in a study of T-cell memory formation after mild COVID-19. Study at large: Each donor largely had its own TCR clusters.

UMIs and sample barcodes were carried by the TCR alpha and TCR beta cDNA libraries that 5'RACE produced using constant-segment primers. TCRdb used MiXCR to reprocess the 5' RACE reads, holding one entry per CDR3 protein. The repertoire has about 260,000 distinct CDR3 sequences, about 17% of them found once; the top ten carry 22%. The CDR3 totals 14 residues. V shed 7 bases and J shed 0 bases, with 12 bases lying between them. Germline V gene sequence: CDR1 LNHDA, CDR2 SQIVND (reference sequence). A word on this clonotype: What it binds is unknown.

Study-level points and caveats: CD4/CD8 balance characterized clones contracting day 15 to 85, and CD4+ skew characterized later expanders.

The TCR originated in a man aged 18-30 years who had mild COVID-19 (a few samples of this study predate the infection). Cell type and time point are not known. The J gene is TRBJ1-1, the V gene TRBV19; D not certain. Material for sequencing was PBMCs or a T cell subset sorted from them (not recorded which). The CDR3 region has the DNA TGTGCCAGTACATATAAGTCTCTGAACACTGAAGCTTTCTTT. Protein: CASTYKSLNTEAFF. Full variable domain (outside the CDR3, taken from reference TRBV19 and TRBJ1-1): DGGITQSPKYLFRKEGQNVTLSCEQNLNHDAMYWYRQDPGQGLRLIYYSQIVNDFQKGDIAEGYSVSREKKESFPLTVTSAQKNPTAFYLCASTYKSLNTEAFFGQGTRLTVV.